Listed below are T cell receptor beta chains from one sample, sequenced in a study of blood T cell repertoires in COVID-19. The data were produced by immunoSEQ multiplex PCR, yet TCRdb's version contains in-frame clones alone and is incomplete. The repertoire holds some 45,000 clones, approximately 91% seen once, with over 11% in the top ten. Sequenced: peripheral blood. Receptors were obtained from a human donor in a cohort sampled during active COVID-19. CDR3s include the opening cysteine and the closing phenylalanine or tryptophan. D genes are given only for firm matches. Size is omitted from some rows. Given values are once, few, many or a class for expanded clones.

D: TRBD1
J: TRBJ2-1
V: TRBV6-5
size: -
CDR3: CASSYSWDRAYNEQFF
DNA: TGTGCCAGCAGTTACTCCTGGGACAGGGCCTACAATGAGCAGTTCTTC

D: -
J: TRBJ2-1
V: TRBV10-3
size: -
CDR3: CAILGAPDNEQFF
DNA: TGTGCCATTCTAGGAGCCCCTGACAATGAGCAGTTCTTC

D: TRBD2
J: TRBJ2-2
V: TRBV10-1
size: -
CDR3: CASSASGGAPGELFF
DNA: TGCGCCAGCAGTGCTAGCGGGGGGGCTCCCGGGGAGCTGTTTTTT

D: TRBD2
J: TRBJ2-5
V: TRBV10-3
size: -
CDR3: CAISELAGVETQYF
DNA: TGTGCCATCAGTGAGTTAGCGGGGGTCGAGACCCAGTACTTC

D: TRBD2
J: TRBJ2-7
V: TRBV19
size: -
CDR3: CASSMVGLAAEQYF
DNA: TGTGCCAGTAGTATGGTAGGACTAGCGGCCGAGCAGTACTTC

D: -
J: TRBJ1-1
V: TRBV19
size: -
CDR3: CATTRDAGGVEEAFF
DNA: TGTGCCACCACACGGGACGCCGGGGGAGTAGAAGAAGCTTTCTTT

D: -
J: TRBJ2-7
V: TRBV19
size: -
CDR3: CASSPGTPSYEQYF
DNA: TGTGCCAGTAGCCCCGGGACACCCTCCTACGAGCAGTACTTC

D: TRBD2
J: TRBJ2-5
V: TRBV7-2
size: -
CDR3: CASSSPAGATETQYF
DNA: TGTGCCAGCAGCTCCCCAGCGGGGGCCACAGAGACCCAGTACTTC

D: TRBD1
J: TRBJ1-1
V: TRBV4-3
size: -
CDR3: CASSRSDRDDEAFF
DNA: TGCGCCAGCAGCCGATCTGACAGGGATGATGAAGCTTTCTTT

D: -
J: TRBJ1-3
V: TRBV6-1
size: -
CDR3: CASSVLRVTQPGDTIYF
DNA: TGTGCCAGCAGTGTGTTAAGGGTGACTCAACCCGGGGACACCATATATTTT

D: TRBD1
J: TRBJ1-3
V: TRBV5-6
size: once
CDR3: CASIQRDRGFAAGGNTIYF
DNA: TGTGCCAGCATCCAAAGGGACAGGGGGTTCGCGGCTGGTGGAAACACCATATATTTT

D: TRBD2
J: TRBJ2-3
V: TRBV6-6
size: -
CDR3: CASSPRGGRTDTQYF
DNA: TGTGCCAGCAGCCCGCGGGGGGGCCGCACAGATACGCAGTATTTT

D: -
J: TRBJ1-1
V: TRBV7-2
size: -
CDR3: CASSLVPGEGGTEAFF
DNA: TGTGCCAGCAGCTTAGTCCCAGGGGAAGGTGGCACTGAAGCTTTCTTT

D: -
J: TRBJ2-2
V: TRBV29-1
size: -
CDR3: CSVEDLSTANTGELFF
DNA: TGCAGCGTTGAAGATTTGAGCACAGCGAACACCGGGGAGCTGTTTTTT

D: TRBD2
J: TRBJ2-1
V: TRBV3-1/TRBV3-2
size: once
CDR3: CASSQDFGVAGGYNEQFF
DNA: TGTGCCAGCAGCCAAGATTTTGGGGTAGCGGGGGGCTACAATGAGCAGTTCTTC

D: TRBD1
J: TRBJ1-6
V: TRBV6-4
size: once
CDR3: CASSARQGDNSPLHF
DNA: TGTGCCAGCAGTGCCCGACAGGGAGATAATTCACCCCTCCACTTT

D: -
J: TRBJ1-1
V: TRBV3-1/TRBV3-2
size: -
CDR3: CASSQSLNTEAFF
DNA: TGTGCCAGCAGCCAATCTCTGAACACTGAAGCTTTCTTT

D: -
J: TRBJ1-6
V: TRBV6-1
size: few
CDR3: CASSELGGRSPLHF
DNA: TGTGCCAGCAGTGAATTGGGGGGTAGGTCACCCCTCCACTTT

D: TRBD1
J: TRBJ2-2
V: TRBV27
size: -
CDR3: CASSRTGATGELFF
DNA: TGTGCCAGCAGTCGGACAGGGGCGACCGGGGAGCTGTTTTTT

D: -
J: TRBJ2-3
V: TRBV24-1
size: -
CDR3: CATSLRGWAGLRTDTQYF
DNA: TGTGCCACCAGTTTGAGGGGGTGGGCAGGGCTACGCACAGATACGCAGTATTTT

D: -
J: TRBJ1-5
V: TRBV11-2
size: -
CDR3: CASSLERYNQPQHF
DNA: TGTGCCAGCAGCTTAGAGAGGTACAATCAGCCCCAGCATTTT

D: -
J: TRBJ2-3
V: TRBV9
size: -
CDR3: CASSRSGTPSTDTQYF
DNA: TGTGCCAGCAGCAGATCCGGGACACCAAGCACAGATACGCAGTATTTT

D: TRBD1
J: TRBJ2-7
V: TRBV11-3
size: -
CDR3: CASSTPDRFRYEQYF
DNA: TGTGCCAGCAGCACCCCGGACAGGTTCAGATACGAGCAGTACTTC

D: TRBD1
J: TRBJ2-7
V: TRBV7-2
size: -
CDR3: CASSPMGQSLYEQYF
DNA: TGTGCCAGCAGCCCCATGGGACAGTCGTTGTACGAGCAGTACTTC

D: -
J: TRBJ2-7
V: TRBV7-9
size: -
CDR3: CASSLTKRGDSEQYF
DNA: TGTGCCAGCAGCTTAACTAAAAGAGGGGACTCCGAGCAGTACTTC

D: -
J: TRBJ2-5
V: TRBV7-3
size: -
CDR3: CASSPGSKVETQYF
DNA: TGTGCCAGCAGCCCCGGGAGCAAAGTGGAGACCCAGTACTTC

D: -
J: TRBJ1-2
V: TRBV4-3
size: -
CDR3: CASSQVTGFYGYTF
DNA: TGCGCCAGCAGCCAAGTCACAGGTTTCTATGGCTACACCTTC

D: -
J: TRBJ1-5
V: TRBV6-2/TRBV6-3
size: -
CDR3: CASSGGNSNQPQHF
DNA: TGTGCCAGCAGTGGAGGGAATAGCAATCAGCCCCAGCATTTT